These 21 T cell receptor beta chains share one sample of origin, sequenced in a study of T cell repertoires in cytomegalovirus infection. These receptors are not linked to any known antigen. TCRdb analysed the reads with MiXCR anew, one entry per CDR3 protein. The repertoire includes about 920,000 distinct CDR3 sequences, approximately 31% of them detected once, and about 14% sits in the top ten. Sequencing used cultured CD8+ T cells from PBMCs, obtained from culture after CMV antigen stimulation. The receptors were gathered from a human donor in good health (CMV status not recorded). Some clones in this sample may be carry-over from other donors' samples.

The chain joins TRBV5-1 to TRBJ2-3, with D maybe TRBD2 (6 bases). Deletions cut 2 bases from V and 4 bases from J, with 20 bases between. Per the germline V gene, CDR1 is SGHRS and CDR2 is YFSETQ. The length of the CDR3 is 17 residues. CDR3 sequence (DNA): TGCGCCAGCAGCTTTGATCCCCAGGCGGGGAGTTCAGATACGCAGTATTTT. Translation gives CASSFDPQAGSSDTQYF. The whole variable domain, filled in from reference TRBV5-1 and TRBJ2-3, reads KAGVTQTPRYLIKTRGQQVTLSCSPISGHRSVSWYQQTPGQGLQFLFEYFSETQRNKGNFPGRFSGRQFSNSRSEMNVSTLELGDSALYLCASSFDPQAGSSDTQYFGPGTRLTVL.

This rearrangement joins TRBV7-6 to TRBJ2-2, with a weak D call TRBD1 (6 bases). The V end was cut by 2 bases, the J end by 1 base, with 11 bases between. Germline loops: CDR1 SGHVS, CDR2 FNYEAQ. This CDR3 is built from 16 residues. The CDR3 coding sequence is TGTGCCAGCAGCTTATGGATGGACAGGAACACCGGGGAGCTGTTTTTT. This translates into CASSLWMDRNTGELFF.

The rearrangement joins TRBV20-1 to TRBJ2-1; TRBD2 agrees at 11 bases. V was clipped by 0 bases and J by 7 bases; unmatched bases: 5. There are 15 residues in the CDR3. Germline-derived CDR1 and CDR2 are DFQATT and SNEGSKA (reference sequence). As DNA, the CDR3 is TGCAGTGCTAGAGAGCGCCTAGCGGGGGGAAATGAGCAGTTCTTC. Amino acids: CSARERLAGGNEQFF.

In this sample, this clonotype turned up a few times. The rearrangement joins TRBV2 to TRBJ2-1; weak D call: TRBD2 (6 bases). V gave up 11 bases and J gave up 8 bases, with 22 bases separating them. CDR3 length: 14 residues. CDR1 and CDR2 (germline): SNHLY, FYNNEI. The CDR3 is CAVTAARESYEQFF. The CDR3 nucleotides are TGTGCCGTCACAGCGGCCCGGGAGTCTTATGAGCAGTTCTTC.

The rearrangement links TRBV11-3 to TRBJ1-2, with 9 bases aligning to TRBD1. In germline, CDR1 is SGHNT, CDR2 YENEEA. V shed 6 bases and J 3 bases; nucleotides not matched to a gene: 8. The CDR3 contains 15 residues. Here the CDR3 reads CASSLGTGIYYGYTF. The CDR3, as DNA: TGTGCCAGCAGTCTGGGGACAGGGATCTACTATGGCTACACCTTC.

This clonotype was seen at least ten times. The CDR3 here is CASSRGPGGIGTEAFF. The CDR3 coding sequence is TGTGCCAGCAGTCGAGGACCAGGTGGTATAGGCACTGAAGCTTTCTTT. This rearrangement joins TRBV6-1 to TRBJ1-1; the D is unclear. Trimming pared 5 bases from V and 4 bases from J, leaving 20 bases between. Germline loops: CDR1 MNHNS, CDR2 SASEGT. The length of the CDR3 is 16 residues.

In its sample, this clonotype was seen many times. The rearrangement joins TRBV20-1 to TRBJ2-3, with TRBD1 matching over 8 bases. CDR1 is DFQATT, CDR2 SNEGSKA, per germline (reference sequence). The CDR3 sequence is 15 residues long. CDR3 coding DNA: TGCAGCCCATCCCAGGGGGCATTTAGCACAGATACGCAGTATTTT. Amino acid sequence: CSPSQGAFSTDTQYF.

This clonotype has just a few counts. CDR3 in DNA: TGTGCCAGCACCCAATTGGGCCGTGGTGAAAAACTGTTTTTT. Encoded protein: CASTQLGRGEKLFF. This chain uses TRBV6-2 or TRBV6-3 with TRBJ1-4; no reliable D call. The CDR3 loop spans 14 amino acids. CDR1 MNHEY and CDR2 SVGEGT come from the germline V gene. V was shortened by 7 bases and J by 7 bases, with 16 bases between the two germline ends.

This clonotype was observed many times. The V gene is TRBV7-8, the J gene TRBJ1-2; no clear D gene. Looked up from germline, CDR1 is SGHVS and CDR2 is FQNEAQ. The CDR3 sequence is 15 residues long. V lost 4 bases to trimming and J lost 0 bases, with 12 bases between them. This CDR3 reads CASSSGRLANYGYTF. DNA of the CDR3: TGTGCCAGCAGCTCAGGCCGTTTAGCTAACTATGGCTACACCTTC.

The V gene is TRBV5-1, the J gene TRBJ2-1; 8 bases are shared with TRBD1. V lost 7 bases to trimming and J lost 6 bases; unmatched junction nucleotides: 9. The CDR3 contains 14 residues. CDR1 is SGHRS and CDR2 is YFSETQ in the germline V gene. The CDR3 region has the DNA TGCGCCAGCTCCCAAGCAGGGGGCCCCAATGAGCAGTTCTTC. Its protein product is CASSQAGGPNEQFF.

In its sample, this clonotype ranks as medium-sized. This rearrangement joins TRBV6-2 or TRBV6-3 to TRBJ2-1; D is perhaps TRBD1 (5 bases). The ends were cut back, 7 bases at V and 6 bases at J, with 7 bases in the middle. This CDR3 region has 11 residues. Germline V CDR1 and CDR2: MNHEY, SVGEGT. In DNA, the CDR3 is TGTGCCAGCATCCAGGGCAATGAGCAGTTCTTC. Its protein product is CASIQGNEQFF.

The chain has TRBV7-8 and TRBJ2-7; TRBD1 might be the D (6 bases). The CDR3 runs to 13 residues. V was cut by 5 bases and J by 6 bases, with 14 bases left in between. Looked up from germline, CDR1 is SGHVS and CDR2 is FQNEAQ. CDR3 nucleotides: TGTGCCAGCAGCACAATAGGGGGAGTCGAGCAGTACGTC. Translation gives CASSTIGGVEQYV.

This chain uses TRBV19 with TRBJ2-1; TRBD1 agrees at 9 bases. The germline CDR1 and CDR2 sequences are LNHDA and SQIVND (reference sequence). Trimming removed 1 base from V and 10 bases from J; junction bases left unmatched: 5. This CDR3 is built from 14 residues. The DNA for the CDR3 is TGTGCCAGTAGTATAGCACAGGGGGCCAGGGAGCAGTTCTTC. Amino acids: CASSIAQGAREQFF.

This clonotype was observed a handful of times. The CDR3: CASSYTLHDTGWRVYSNQPQHF. Here the CDR3 DNA reads TGTGCCAGCAGCTACACATTACATGACACGGGTTGGCGGGTTTATAGCAATCAGCCCCAGCATTTT. The rearrangement uses TRBV6-6 and TRBJ1-5; D gene ambiguous. The CDR3 has 22 amino acids. The V end lost 6 bases, the J end lost 0 bases, and 33 bases lay between the germline ends. In germline, CDR1 is MNHNY, CDR2 SVGAGI (reference sequence).

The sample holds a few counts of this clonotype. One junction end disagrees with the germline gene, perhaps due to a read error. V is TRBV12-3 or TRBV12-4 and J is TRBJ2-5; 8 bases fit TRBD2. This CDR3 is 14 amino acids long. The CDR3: CASTSGGYHETQYF. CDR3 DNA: TGTGCCAGCACTTCGGGGGGGTACCACGAGACCCAGTACTTC.

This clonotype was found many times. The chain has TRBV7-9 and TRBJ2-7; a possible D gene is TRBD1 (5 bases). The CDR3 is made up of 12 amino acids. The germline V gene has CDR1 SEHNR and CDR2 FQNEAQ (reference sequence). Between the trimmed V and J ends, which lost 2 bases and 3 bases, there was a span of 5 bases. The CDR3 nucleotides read TGTGCCAGCAGCTTAAGGGGCTACGAGCAGTACGTC. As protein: CASSLRGYEQYV.

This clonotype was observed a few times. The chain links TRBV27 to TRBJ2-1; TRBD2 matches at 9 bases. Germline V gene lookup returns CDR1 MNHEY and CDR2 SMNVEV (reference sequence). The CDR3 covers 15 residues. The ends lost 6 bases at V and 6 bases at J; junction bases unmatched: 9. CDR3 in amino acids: CASSFAGGQSNEQFF. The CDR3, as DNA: TGTGCCAGCAGCTTCGCGGGGGGGCAAAGCAATGAGCAGTTCTTC.

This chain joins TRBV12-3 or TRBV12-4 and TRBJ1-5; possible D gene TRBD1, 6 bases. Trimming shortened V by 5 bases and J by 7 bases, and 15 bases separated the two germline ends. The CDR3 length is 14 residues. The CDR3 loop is CASSPHGGSQPQHF. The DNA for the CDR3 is TGTGCCAGCAGTCCCCACGGGGGCAGCCAGCCCCAGCATTTT.

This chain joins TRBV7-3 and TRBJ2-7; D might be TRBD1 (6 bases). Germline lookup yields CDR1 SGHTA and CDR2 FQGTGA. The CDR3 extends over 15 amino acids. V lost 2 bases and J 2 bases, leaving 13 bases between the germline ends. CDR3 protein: CASSLDGQRPYEQYF. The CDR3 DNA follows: TGTGCCAGCAGCTTAGATGGACAGCGGCCCTACGAGCAGTACTTC.

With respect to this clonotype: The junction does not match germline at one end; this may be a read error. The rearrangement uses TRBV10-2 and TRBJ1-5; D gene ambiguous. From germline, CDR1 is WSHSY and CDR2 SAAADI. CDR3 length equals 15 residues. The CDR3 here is CTSSEFSVSNQPQHF. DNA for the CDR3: TGCACCAGCAGTGAATTCAGTGTTAGCAATCAGCCCCAGCATTTT.

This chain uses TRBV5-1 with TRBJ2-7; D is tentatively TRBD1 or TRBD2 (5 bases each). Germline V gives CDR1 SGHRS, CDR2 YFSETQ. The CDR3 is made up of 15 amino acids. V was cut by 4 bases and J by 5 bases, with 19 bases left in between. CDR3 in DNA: TGCGCCAGCAGCATGATTGAAAGAGGGGTCCACGAGCAGTACTTC. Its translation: CASSMIERGVHEQYF.